These 22 T cell receptor beta chains were sequenced from one sample in a study of long-term antiretroviral therapy in people with HIV. Version v3.0 of the immunoSEQ assay was performed at survey level. Sequenced by immunoSEQ multiplex PCR; TCRdb stores in-frame clones only, minus some. This table has approximately 15,000 clones, about 80% appearing once. Sequencing was performed on unsorted PBMCs, taken 1.5 years before starting antiretroviral therapy. These receptors were taken from a woman between 45 and 60 years old with HIV.

The rearrangement links TRBV6-5 to TRBJ1-3; D gene unclear. The CDR3 extends over 16 amino acids. V was trimmed by 2 bases and J by 4 bases, leaving 15 bases between them. CDR1 is MNHEY and CDR2 is SVGAGI in the germline V gene. DNA of the CDR3: TGTGCCAGCAGTTACGGTGATAGAAGATCCGGAAACACCATATATTTT. This encodes CASSYGDRRSGNTIYF.

This chain links TRBV14 with TRBJ2-2, with TRBD1 identical over 9 bases. This CDR3 contains 14 residues. Germline CDR1 reads SGHDN; CDR2 reads FVKESK. Unmatched junction bases numbered 4, after V lost 5 bases and J lost 6 bases. CDR3 nucleotides: TGTGCCAGCAGCGGGACAGGGAAGGCCGGGGAGCTGTTTTTT. It yields the protein CASSGTGKAGELFF. The whole variable domain, remainder taken from reference TRBV14 and TRBJ2-2, is EAGVTQFPSHSVIEKGQTVTLRCDPISGHDNLYWYRRVMGKEIKFLLHFVKESKQDESGMPNNRFLAERTGGTYSTLKVQPAELEDSGVYFCASSGTGKAGELFFGEGSRLTVL.

This clone was observed a few times. CDR3 region: CASSGGETQYF. As DNA, the CDR3 is TGTGCCAGTAGTGGCGGAGAGACCCAGTACTTC. V usage is TRBV19 and J usage is TRBJ2-5; D ambiguous. CDR3 length: 11 amino acids. Trimming removed 5 bases at V and 4 bases at J, with 5 bases between. Germline CDR1 reads LNHDA; CDR2 reads SQIVND (reference sequence).

The chain is built from TRBV5-6 and TRBJ1-3; 12 nucleotides align to TRBD1. The germline gives CDR1 SGHDT, CDR2 YYEEEE. V gave up 0 bases and J gave up 0 bases; unmatched junction bases: 4. This CDR3 region has 18 residues. The CDR3 sequence is CASSLVGQGANSGNTIYF. The DNA of the CDR3 is TGTGCCAGCAGCTTGGTGGGACAGGGGGCTAACTCTGGAAACACCATATATTTT.

The V and J genes are TRBV30 and TRBJ1-5; a possible D gene is TRBD1 (6 bases). V dropped 5 bases and J dropped 2 bases, with 10 bases sitting between them. Germline CDR1 GTSNPN, CDR2 SVGIG (reference sequence). This CDR3 has 13 amino acids. CDR3 DNA sequence: TGTGCCTGGGGACGACAGGGCAATCAGCCCCAGCATTTT. It encodes CAWGRQGNQPQHF.

The V and J genes are TRBV4-1 and TRBJ1-6; no clear D gene. The CDR3 runs 15 residues. The V end was cut by 2 bases, the J end by 4 bases, with 9 bases between. Per the germline V gene, CDR1 is MGHRA and CDR2 is YSYEKL. CDR3 in amino acids: CASSQILAYNSPLHF. The CDR3 DNA is TGCGCCAGCAGCCAAATTCTGGCTTATAATTCACCCCTCCACTTT.

This rearrangement joins TRBV11-1 to TRBJ2-5; D perhaps matches TRBD1 (5 bases). The CDR3 consists of 17 residues. Germline V gene lookup returns CDR1 SGHAT and CDR2 FQDESV (reference sequence). Trimming cost V 5 bases and J 4 bases, with 23 bases left between them. CDR3 coding DNA: TGTGCCAGCAGCCGCAGAGAAGGCAGGGTGGTTGGAGAGACCCAGTACTTC. It specifies CASSRREGRVVGETQYF.

V gene TRBV12-5 combines with J gene TRBJ2-5; the match to TRBD2 covers 10 bases. The germline V gene encodes CDR1 LGHNT and CDR2 FRNRAP. V shed 5 bases, J shed 5 bases, and the junction held 14 bases outside the gene matches. This CDR3 spans 17 amino acids. CDR3 protein: CASGPPTSGVRGETQYF. For the CDR3, the DNA is TGTGCTAGTGGTCCCCCCACTAGCGGGGTCCGCGGGGAGACCCAGTACTTC.

The genes are TRBV5-5 and TRBJ2-7, with TRBD1 as a possible D gene (5 bases). Germline-derived CDR1 and CDR2 are SGHKS and YYEKEE (reference sequence). V lost 0 bases and J 2 bases, leaving 15 bases between the germline ends. There are 16 residues in the CDR3. In nucleotides, the CDR3 is TGTGCCAGCAGCTTGGCCGTAGGGGTTTTTGCCTACGAGCAGTACGTC. The encoded protein is CASSLAVGVFAYEQYV.

V and J are TRBV5-1 and TRBJ1-1; perhaps TRBD1 as D (6 bases). V lost 0 bases to trimming and J lost 1 base, with 10 bases between them. Germline-derived CDR1 and CDR2 are SGHRS and YFSETQ. This CDR3 comprises 15 residues. The CDR3 DNA follows: TGCGCCAGCAGCTTGGACAGGGTGGGGAACACTGAAGCTTTCTTT. Its translation is CASSLDRVGNTEAFF.

The J gene is TRBJ1-5, the V gene TRBV19; D remains unclear. Looked up from germline, CDR1 is LNHDA and CDR2 is SQIVND (reference sequence). Trimming took off 6 bases at V and 1 base at J, with 4 bases between the two ends. This CDR3 has 12 residues. The CDR3 nucleotides read TGTGCCAGTAGAAGCAGCAATCAGCCCCAGCATTTT. This translates into CASRSSNQPQHF.

The V and J genes are TRBV14 and TRBJ2-7; 8 nucleotides line up with TRBD1. V lost 2 bases, J lost 5 bases, and 2 bases stayed unmatched. CDR1 SGHDN and CDR2 FVKESK come from the germline V gene. The CDR3 spans 13 residues. The CDR3 nucleotides are TGTGCCAGCAGCCAAAACAGGGGGAACGAGCAGTACTTC. It codes for CASSQNRGNEQYF.

The genes are TRBV5-1 and TRBJ1-2, with D uncertain. V was clipped by 5 bases and J by 7 bases, with 15 bases between them. There are 13 residues in the CDR3. CDR1 is SGHRS, CDR2 YFSETQ, per germline. CDR3 protein: CASSLTRDSGYTF. The CDR3 bases are TGCGCCAGCAGTTTAACTAGGGATAGTGGCTACACCTTC. Drawing the rest from reference TRBV5-1 and TRBJ1-2, the complete variable domain is KAGVTQTPRYLIKTRGQQVTLSCSPISGHRSVSWYQQTPGQGLQFLFEYFSETQRNKGNFPGRFSGRQFSNSRSEMNVSTLELGDSALYLCASSLTRDSGYTFGSGTRLTVV.

The chain combines TRBV6-6 with TRBJ2-1, with D possibly TRBD2 on 6 matching bases. The CDR3 spans 12 residues. Germline V gives CDR1 MNHNY, CDR2 SVGAGI (reference sequence). Trimming left V 8 bases short and J 10 bases short, with 15 bases between. The DNA for the CDR3 is TGTGCCAGCTCCGGAGGGGTAGGGGAGCAGTTCTTC. Its protein is CASSGGVGEQFF.

Comment on this clone: The CDR3 does not end in the conserved phenylalanine or tryptophan, so this is likely a read error. This chain connects TRBV18 to TRBJ2-6; D may be TRBD1 (6 bases). The J call could be wrong; TRBJ2-7 is a better fit for the DNA end. Looked up from germline, CDR1 is KGHSH and CDR2 is LQKENI. The CDR3 sequence is 14 residues long. Here the CDR3 DNA reads TGTGCCAGCTCAATTCCGGGCCCTGTCAGGGGGCAGTACGTC. Translating it yields CASSIPGPVRGQYV.

This clone showed up just a few times. Other DNA sequences in this sample translate to the same CDR3. This chain uses TRBV18 with TRBJ1-5; TRBD1 aligns across 8 bases. This CDR3 spans 16 amino acids. Per germline, CDR1 KGHSH and CDR2 LQKENI. The junction had 4 bases not matched to a gene; V was cut back by 3 bases and J by 0 bases. The CDR3 spells CASSPDRADSNQPQHF. DNA of the CDR3: TGTGCCAGCTCACCGGACAGGGCTGATAGCAATCAGCCCCAGCATTTT.

The rearrangement links TRBV7-8 to TRBJ2-3; no clear D. V gave up 5 bases and J gave up 4 bases, with 7 bases separating them. The CDR3 has 12 residues. The germline gives CDR1 SGHVS, CDR2 FQNEAQ. CDR3 loop: CASSPMADTQYF. CDR3 bases: TGTGCCAGCAGCCCTATGGCAGATACGCAGTATTTT.

The chain is built from TRBV6-5 and TRBJ1-2; D might be TRBD1 (5 bases). CDR3 length: 16 residues. The V end lost 0 bases, the J end lost 4 bases, and 15 bases lay between the germline ends. Per germline, CDR1 MNHEY and CDR2 SVGAGI. Here the CDR3 reads CASSYSSGGWSYGYTF. For the CDR3, the DNA is TGTGCCAGCAGTTACTCGAGCGGGGGTTGGAGCTATGGCTACACCTTC.

The chain joins TRBV18 to TRBJ2-3; D call uncertain. Per germline, CDR1 KGHSH and CDR2 LQKENI. The CDR3 has 15 amino acids. Trimming took off 2 bases at V and 0 bases at J, with 9 bases between the two ends. The CDR3 reads CASSPVSSSTDTQYF. As DNA, the CDR3 is TGTGCCAGCTCACCAGTTTCTTCCAGCACAGATACGCAGTATTTT. Drawing the rest from reference TRBV18 and TRBJ2-3, the complete variable domain is NAGVMQNPRHLVRRRGQEARLRCSPMKGHSHVYWYRQLPEEGLKFMVYLQKENIIDESGMPKERFSAEFPKEGPSILRIQQVVRGDSAAYFCASSPVSSSTDTQYFGPGTRLTVL.

V is TRBV11-2 and J is TRBJ2-3, with D possibly matching TRBD2 (6 bases). The CDR3 spans 14 residues. Germline CDR1 reads SGHAT; CDR2 reads FQNNGV. V was pared by 2 bases and J by 1 base, with 7 bases between. Written as DNA, the CDR3 is TGTGCCAGCAGCTTATGGGGGGGCACAGATACGCAGTATTTT. Translated: CASSLWGGTDTQYF.

The V gene is TRBV5-6, the J gene TRBJ1-1; perhaps TRBD1 as D (6 bases). CDR1 SGHDT and CDR2 YYEEEE come from the germline V gene. V shed 0 bases and J shed 6 bases, with 12 bases lying between them. The CDR3 consists of 14 residues. DNA for the CDR3: TGTGCCAGCAGCTTGGTTTTGGGGGCCTCTGAAGCTTTCTTT. Its translation: CASSLVLGASEAFF.

V usage is TRBV4-1 and J usage is TRBJ1-1; the D gene is possibly TRBD1 (6 bases). The CDR3 is 15 residues long. V was trimmed by 4 bases and J by 2 bases, leaving 14 bases between them. Germline values: CDR1 MGHRA, CDR2 YSYEKL. Here the CDR3 reads CASSRGGGGNTEAFF. In nucleotides, the CDR3 is TGCGCCAGCAGCCGCGGGGGTGGGGGCAACACTGAAGCTTTCTTT.